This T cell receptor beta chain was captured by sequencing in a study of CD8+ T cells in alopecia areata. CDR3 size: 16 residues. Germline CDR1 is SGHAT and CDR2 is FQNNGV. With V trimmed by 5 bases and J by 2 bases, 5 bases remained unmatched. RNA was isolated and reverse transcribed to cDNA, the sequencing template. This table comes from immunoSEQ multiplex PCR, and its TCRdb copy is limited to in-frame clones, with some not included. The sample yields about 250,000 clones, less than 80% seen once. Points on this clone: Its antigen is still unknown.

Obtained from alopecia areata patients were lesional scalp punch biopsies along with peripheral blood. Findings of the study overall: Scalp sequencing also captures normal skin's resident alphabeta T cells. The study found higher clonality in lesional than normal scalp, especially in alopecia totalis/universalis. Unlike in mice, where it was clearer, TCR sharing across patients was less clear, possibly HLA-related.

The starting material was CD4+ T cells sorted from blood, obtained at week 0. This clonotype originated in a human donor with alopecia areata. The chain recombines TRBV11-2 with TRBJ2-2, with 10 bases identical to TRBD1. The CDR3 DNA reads TGTGCCAGCAGCATACGGACAGGGGGAAACACCGGGGAGCTGTTTTTT. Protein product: CASSIRTGGNTGELFF.